This T cell receptor beta chain was retrieved from a study of T cell changes during pregnancy in multiple sclerosis. The CDR3 totals 15 residues. Deletions cut 4 bases from V and 1 base from J, with 8 bases between. Germline V CDR1 and CDR2: SGHAT, FQNNGV. Profiling relied on immunoSEQ multiplex PCR, and the TCRdb table lists in-frame clones only, not all of them. In the table there are under 45,000 clones, 80% to 90% of which are singletons. The rearrangement links TRBV11-2 to TRBJ2-6; D is ambiguous. This TCR derives from a female donor with multiple sclerosis, enrolled in a pregnancy study. The sequencing here drew on CD4+ T cells from peripheral blood mononuclear cells, taken in the first trimester of pregnancy. CDR3 DNA: TGTGCCAGCAGCTCGCCCCGGTCTGGGGCCAACGTCCTGACTTTC. It specifies CASSSPRSGANVLTF.